This T cell receptor beta chain was captured in a study of OX40 agonist ivuxolimab in advanced cancers. Trimming cost V 7 bases and J 7 bases, with 10 bases left between them. This CDR3 has 10 amino acids. CDR1 is SQVTM, CDR2 ANQGSEA, per germline. Here immunoSEQ multiplex PCR was the method, and the copy in TCRdb shows in-frame clones only, minus some. The sample holds roughly 90,000 clones, under 95% seen once. The clonotype was recovered from an adult with an advanced solid tumor such as melanoma, head and neck, liver or kidney cancer. The specimen was CD4+ or CD8+ T cells sorted from blood, collected in a trial of the OX40 agonist ivuxolimab. J is TRBJ1-1 and V is TRBV29-1; D perhaps matches TRBD1 (5 bases). CDR3 DNA sequence: TGCAGCGCCCGGGGGGTTGAAGCTTTCTTT. It specifies CSARGVEAFF.